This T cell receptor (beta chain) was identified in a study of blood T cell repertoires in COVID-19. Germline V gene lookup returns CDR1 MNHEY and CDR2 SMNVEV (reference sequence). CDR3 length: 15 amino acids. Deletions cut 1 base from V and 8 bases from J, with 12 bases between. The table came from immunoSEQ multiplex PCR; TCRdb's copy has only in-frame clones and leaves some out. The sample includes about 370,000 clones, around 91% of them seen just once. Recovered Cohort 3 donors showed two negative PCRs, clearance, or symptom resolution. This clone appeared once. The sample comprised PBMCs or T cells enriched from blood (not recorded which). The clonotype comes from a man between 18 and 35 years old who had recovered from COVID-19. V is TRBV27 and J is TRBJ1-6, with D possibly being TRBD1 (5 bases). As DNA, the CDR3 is TGTGCCAGCAGTTTATATGGGGCGCGAGATTCACCCCTCCACTTT. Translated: CASSLYGARDSPLHF.